This T cell receptor beta chain was sequenced in a study of T cell repertoires in cytomegalovirus infection (dated by TCRdb to between 2017 and 2020). Looking at the study overall: The peptide stimulations were aimed at well-studied HLA-B-restricted epitopes as well as recently identified HLA-C-restricted CMV epitopes, whose presentation resists viral immunomodulation. Donor HLA type was relevant to the analysis, as public TCR beta signatures indicated carriage of CMV infection together with the matching HLA type.

Reading the label with the study, this specimen's treatment or condition is: in vitro stimulation with specific CMV peptide epitopes to enrich CMV-specific T cells. The CDR1 and CDR2 encoded by the germline V gene are SGHTA and FQGNSA. V lost 7 bases and J lost 8 bases, and the count of bases not matched to a germline gene is 8. From the cysteine up to the phenylalanine, the CDR3 has a length of 15 residues. Just the 45-base CDR3 DNA is kept, in frame starting at base 1. The instrument given in TCRdb is Illumina HiSeq 1500. TCRdb's own reprocessing of the public reads used fastp at Q25 and MiXCR and kept productive beta chains. Every distinct CDR3 protein forms one entry, paired with its most common genes and DNA. This sample holds 450,000 to 600,000 distinct CDR3 sequences; about 33% were observed only once. Roughly 17% of the sample is held by the ten biggest clonotypes. As regards this clonotype: Its recognized antigen is unknown. It has no much larger one-base neighbor in the sample; base qualities were not kept.

Findings and caveats that apply to the study as a whole: In both this cohort and an independent roughly 330-donor cohort, the cumulative frequency of public TCR beta family members distinguished carriers of CMV infection plus the relevant HLA type. The ex vivo response was dominated by HLA-C-restricted CMV-specific TCR beta clonotypes, and the single most frequent clonotype in two of eight donors was supplied by these HLA-C-restricted clonotypes.

The chain uses TRBV7-2 and TRBJ1-6; 10 central bases correspond to TRBD1. This clonotype was sampled from a human donor in good health (CMV status not recorded). Some clones in this sample may be carry-over from other donors' samples. Source: cultured PBMCs, taken from culture after CMV antigen stimulation. CDR3 region: CASTKRQGAYSPLHF. Here is the DNA: TGTGCCAGCACCAAACGACAGGGGGCTTATTCACCCCTCCACTTT.